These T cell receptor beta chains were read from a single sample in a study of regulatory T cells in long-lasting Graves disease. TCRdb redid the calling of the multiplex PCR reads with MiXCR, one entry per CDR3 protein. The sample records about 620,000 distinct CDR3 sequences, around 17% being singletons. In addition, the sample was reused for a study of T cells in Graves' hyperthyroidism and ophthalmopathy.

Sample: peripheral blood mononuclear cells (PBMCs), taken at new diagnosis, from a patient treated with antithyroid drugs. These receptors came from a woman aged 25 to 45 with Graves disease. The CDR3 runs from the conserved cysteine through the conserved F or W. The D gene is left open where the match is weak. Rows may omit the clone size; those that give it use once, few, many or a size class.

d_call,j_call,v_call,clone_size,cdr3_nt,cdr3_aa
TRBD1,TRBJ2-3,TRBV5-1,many,TGCGCCAGCAGCCAAAACAGGGGGAGCACAGATACGCAGTATTTT,CASSQNRGSTDTQYF
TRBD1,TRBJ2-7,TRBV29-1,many,TGCAGCGTTGATCCTCCGGGACAGGGCGGCGAGCAGTACTTC,CSVDPPGQGGEQYF
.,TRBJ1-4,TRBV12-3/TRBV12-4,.,TGTGCCAGCAGTTTAAGTCCGGGACTAGGGGAAAAACTGTTTTTT,CASSLSPGLGEKLFF
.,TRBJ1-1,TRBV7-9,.,TGTGCCAGCAGCTTAACGGGCGGCACCTCGGGGACTGAAGCTTTCTTT,CASSLTGGTSGTEAFF
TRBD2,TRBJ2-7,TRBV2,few,TGTGCCAGCAGAGACATGACTAGCGGGAGGGCCAAGTCCTACGAGCAGTACTTC,CASRDMTSGRAKSYEQYF
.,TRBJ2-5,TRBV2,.,TGTGCCAGCAGTGTAGGGGACGTCACCCAAGAGACCCAGTACTTC,CASSVGDVTQETQYF
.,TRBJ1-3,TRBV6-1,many,TGTGCCAGCAGTGAAGGGTTTTGGGGGCTCGGTATCAGCTCTGGAAACACCATATATTTT,CASSEGFWGLGISSGNTIYF
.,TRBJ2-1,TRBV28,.,TGTGCCAGTTCGATACCATACAATGAGCAGTTCTTC,CASSIPYNEQFF
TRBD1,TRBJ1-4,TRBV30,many,TGTGCCTGGGGGACAGCCGGAAAACTGTTTTTT,CAWGTAGKLFF
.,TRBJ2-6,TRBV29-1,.,TGCAGCGTGCAGTTTTACTCTGGGGCCAACGTCCTGACTTTC,CSVQFYSGANVLTF
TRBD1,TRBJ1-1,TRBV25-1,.,TGTGCCAGCAGTGCGGGACAGTTGGTAACTGAAGCTTTCTTT,CASSAGQLVTEAFF
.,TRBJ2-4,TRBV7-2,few,TGTGCCAGCAGCGTTGGGGGCATAGCCAAAAACATTCAGTACTTC,CASSVGGIAKNIQYF
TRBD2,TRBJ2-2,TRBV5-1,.,TGCGCCAGCAGCCCCTTTGCGGGAGGAGGGACCGGGGAGCTGTTTTTT,CASSPFAGGGTGELFF
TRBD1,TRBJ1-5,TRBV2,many,TGTGCCAGCACCCCACCGGGACAGAGTAATCAGCCCCAGCATTTT,CASTPPGQSNQPQHF
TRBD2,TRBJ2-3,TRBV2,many,TGTGCCAGCACATATAGCGGGAGGCTATCTAGCACAGATACGCAGTATTTT,CASTYSGRLSSTDTQYF
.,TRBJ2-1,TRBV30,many,TGTGCCTGGAGAGCGCAGATTTCGACGAATGAGCAGTTCTTC,CAWRAQISTNEQFF
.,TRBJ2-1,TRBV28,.,TGTGCCGGCAGTTTAACATCAAGTGGGAGAAATGAGCGGTTCTTC,CAGSLTSSGRNERFF
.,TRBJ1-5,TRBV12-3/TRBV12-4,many,TGTGCCAGCAGTTTAGCACGAAACAATCAGCCCCAGCATTTT,CASSLARNNQPQHF